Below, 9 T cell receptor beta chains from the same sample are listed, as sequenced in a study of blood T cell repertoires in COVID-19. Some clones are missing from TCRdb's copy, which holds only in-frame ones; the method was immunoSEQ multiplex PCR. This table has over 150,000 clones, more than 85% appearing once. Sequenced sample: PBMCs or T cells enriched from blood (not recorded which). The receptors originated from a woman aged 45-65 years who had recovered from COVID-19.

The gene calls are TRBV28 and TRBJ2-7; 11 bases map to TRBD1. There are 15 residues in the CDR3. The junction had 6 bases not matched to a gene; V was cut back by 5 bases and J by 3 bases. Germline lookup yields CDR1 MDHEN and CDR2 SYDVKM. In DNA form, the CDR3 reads TGTGCCAGCAGTGGATCGGGACAGGGGGGCTACGAGCAGTACTTC. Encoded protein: CASSGSGQGGYEQYF.

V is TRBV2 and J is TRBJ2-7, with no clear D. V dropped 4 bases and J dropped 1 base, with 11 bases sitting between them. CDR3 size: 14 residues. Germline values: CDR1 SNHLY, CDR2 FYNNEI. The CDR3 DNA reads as TGTGCCAGCAGTGGGTATCGAGTATCCTACGAGCAGTACTTC. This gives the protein CASSGYRVSYEQYF.

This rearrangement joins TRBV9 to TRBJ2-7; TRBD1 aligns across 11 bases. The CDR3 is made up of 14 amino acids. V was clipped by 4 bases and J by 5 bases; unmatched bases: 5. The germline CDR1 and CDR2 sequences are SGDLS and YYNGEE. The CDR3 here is CASSSGQGANEQYF. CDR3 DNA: TGTGCCAGCAGCTCTGGACAGGGGGCTAACGAGCAGTACTTC.

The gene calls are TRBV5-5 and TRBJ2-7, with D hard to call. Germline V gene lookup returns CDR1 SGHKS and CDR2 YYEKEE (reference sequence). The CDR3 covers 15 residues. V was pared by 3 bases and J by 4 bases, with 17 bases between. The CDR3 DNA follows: TGTGCCAGCAGCTCCGCACGGATAACAGAATACGAGCAGTACTTC. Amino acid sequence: CASSSARITEYEQYF.

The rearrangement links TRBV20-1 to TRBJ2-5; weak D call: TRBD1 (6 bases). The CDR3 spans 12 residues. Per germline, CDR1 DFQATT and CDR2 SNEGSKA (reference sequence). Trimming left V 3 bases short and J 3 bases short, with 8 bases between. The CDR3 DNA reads TGCAGTGCTAGTCCAGGGGAAGAGACCCAGTACTTC. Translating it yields CSASPGEETQYF.

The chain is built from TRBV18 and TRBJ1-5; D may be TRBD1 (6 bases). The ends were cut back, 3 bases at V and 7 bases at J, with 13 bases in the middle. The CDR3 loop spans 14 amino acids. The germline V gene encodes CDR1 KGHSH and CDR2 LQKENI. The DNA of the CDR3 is TGTGCCAGCTCACCTAGGGGGGGAACCCAGCCCCAGCATTTT. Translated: CASSPRGGTQPQHF.

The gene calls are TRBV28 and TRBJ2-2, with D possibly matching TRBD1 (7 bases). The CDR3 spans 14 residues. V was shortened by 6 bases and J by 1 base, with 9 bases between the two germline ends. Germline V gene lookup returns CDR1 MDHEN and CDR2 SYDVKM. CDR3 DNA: TGTGCCAGCAGCCAGGGGGGGAACACCGGGGAGCTGTTTTTT. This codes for CASSQGGNTGELFF.

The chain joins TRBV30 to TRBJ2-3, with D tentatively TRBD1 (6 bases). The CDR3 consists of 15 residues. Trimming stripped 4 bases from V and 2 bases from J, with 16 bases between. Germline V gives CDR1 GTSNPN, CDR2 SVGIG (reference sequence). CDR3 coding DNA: TGTGCCTGGACGTTACAGGGAACCGACACAGATACGCAGTATTTT. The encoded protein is CAWTLQGTDTDTQYF.

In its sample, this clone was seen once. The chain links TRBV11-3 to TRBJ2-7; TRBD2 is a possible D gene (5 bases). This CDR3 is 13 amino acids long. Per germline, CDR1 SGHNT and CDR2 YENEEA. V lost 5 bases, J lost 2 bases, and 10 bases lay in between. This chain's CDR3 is CASSRTAAYEQYF. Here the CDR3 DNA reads TGTGCCAGCAGCCGGACTGCCGCCTACGAGCAGTACTTC.